This is a list of T cell receptor beta chains from one sample in a study of blood T cells in healthy people across ages. TCRdb processed the 5' RACE reads anew with MiXCR; each CDR3 protein has one entry. The table shows approximately 770,000 distinct CDR3 sequences, with roughly 60% occurring only once. Sequenced input: blood. The receptors stem from a young man in good health. Both conserved end residues are trimmed from each CDR3. The order of the fields is V gene, J gene, clone size, CDR3 protein. Clone size, where shown, is once, few, many, or a class for clones that have expanded.

TRBV5-1	TRBJ2-1	few	ASSYGASSVQF
TRBV7-2	TRBJ1-2	once	ASSLEAREGIGYT
TRBV20-1	TRBJ2-1	NA	SAPPPGTSGDLYEQF
TRBV6-2/TRBV6-3	TRBJ2-1	NA	ASRTTGQHNEQF
TRBV19	TRBJ1-2	NA	ASSIIGQGASDGYT
TRBV20-1	TRBJ2-4	NA	SGLAKNIQY
TRBV27	TRBJ2-1	NA	ANTLLAEASSYNEQF
TRBV20-1	TRBJ2-1	NA	SARGQGAREVNNEQF
TRBV4-2	TRBJ2-6	many	ASSQPGRVIAGANVLT
TRBV20-1	NA	NA	SARSTSVLTQY
TRBV7-8	TRBJ2-1	NA	ASSLDRGLWNEQF
TRBV28	TRBJ1-5	few	ASSSPRGFSGQPQH
TRBV7-2	TRBJ2-7	NA	ASSPYGTYNEQY
TRBV18	TRBJ2-2	NA	ASSPPETGSTGELF
TRBV2	TRBJ1-5	few	ASLAAYSNQPQH
TRBV20-1	TRBJ2-5	NA	SARWRGGLETQY
TRBV18	TRBJ1-4	NA	ASSPHPPGGGKLF
TRBV6-2/TRBV6-3	TRBJ1-5	NA	AGSLGGSNQPQH
TRBV24-1	TRBJ2-1	NA	ATSARTSGSGEQF
TRBV20-1	TRBJ2-1	once	SARNLNSYNEQF
TRBV12-3/TRBV12-4	TRBJ2-6	NA	ASWGLRWGANVLT
TRBV7-9	NA	NA	ASRPSHTSPGNEQY
TRBV5-1	TRBJ2-7	NA	ASSFLGSEQY
TRBV5-6	TRBJ1-4	NA	ASSSETGANEKLF
TRBV7-9	TRBJ2-3	NA	ASSFAGQGGFNAQY
TRBV7-9	TRBJ1-2	NA	ASSSYSDNYGYT
TRBV20-1	TRBJ1-2	NA	SGLGVGAPYGYT
TRBV5-1	TRBJ2-5	few	ASWPLGTGGSETQY
TRBV6-1	TRBJ2-1	NA	ASSRLINLIGQAVGNEQF
TRBV11-1	TRBJ2-5	NA	ASTNTWETQY
TRBV9	TRBJ2-1	NA	ASSPTGQGYSYNEQF
TRBV29-1	TRBJ2-5	few	STTGDGEETQY
TRBV9	TRBJ2-1	NA	ASSVALAGALDNEQF
TRBV6-5	TRBJ2-6	NA	ASSLSGTSGANVLT
TRBV5-1	TRBJ2-1	NA	ASSLTLPYNEQF
TRBV6-5	TRBJ2-7	once	ATQGRVGSYEQY
TRBV18	TRBJ2-5	once	ASSPRTGEYGQY
TRBV25-1	TRBJ2-5	few	ASADSPGLADELGTQY
TRBV12-3/TRBV12-4	TRBJ1-1	once	ASSLTGKSWTMNTEAF
TRBV29-1	TRBJ2-7	few	SATASYEQY
TRBV29-1	TRBJ2-4	few	STETYCAKNIQY